This TCR beta chain was observed in a study of T cell changes during pregnancy in multiple sclerosis. Measured with immunoSEQ multiplex PCR; TCRdb has only the in-frame clones, and not every one. This sample has more than 80,000 clones, with 92% found just once. This CDR3 contains 15 residues. CDR1 is SGHTA and CDR2 is FQGNSA in the germline V gene. Trimming at V came to 1 base and at J to 1 base, leaving 2 bases not matched to a gene. The input for sequencing was peripheral blood, taken in the first trimester of pregnancy. This chain links TRBV7-2 with TRBJ1-1; 8 nucleotides agree with TRBD1. The receptor was isolated from a female donor with multiple sclerosis, enrolled in a pregnancy study. As DNA, the CDR3 is TGTGCCAGCAGCTTAGTGGACAGGGCGAACACTGAAGCTTTCTTT. The encoded protein is CASSLVDRANTEAFF.